What follows is one T cell receptor beta chain and its context. The antigen is not known. The entry originates in a study of T cell responses to AZD1222 COVID-19 vaccine. Whole-study context: Pooling was applied to second doses at about 4 or about 12 weeks. Broader study findings: Most donors were white British, females outnumbered males, and clonal diversity was possibly underestimated. Unmutated variant regions are reportedly targeted by nearly half of spike-specific TCRs. Recipients of AZD1222 seropositive at baseline numbered only 6 or 7.

J lost 4 bases, V lost 5 bases, and 13 bases had no gene match. This CDR3 region has 16 residues. Germline CDR1 reads SEHNR; CDR2 reads FQNEAQ (reference sequence). Method: immunoSEQ multiplex PCR; TCRdb's copy keeps in-frame clones and lacks some. The sample records some 84,000 clones, 80% to 90% being singletons. This receptor was identified in an adult in good health. The rearrangement joins TRBV7-9 to TRBJ1-2; TRBD1 matches 7 bases. The source material was peripheral blood, sampled on day 0 of AZD1222 vaccination. The CDR3 spells CASSPQTGRVAYGYTF. The CDR3, as DNA: TGTGCCAGCAGCCCTCAGACAGGGCGGGTAGCCTATGGCTACACCTTC.